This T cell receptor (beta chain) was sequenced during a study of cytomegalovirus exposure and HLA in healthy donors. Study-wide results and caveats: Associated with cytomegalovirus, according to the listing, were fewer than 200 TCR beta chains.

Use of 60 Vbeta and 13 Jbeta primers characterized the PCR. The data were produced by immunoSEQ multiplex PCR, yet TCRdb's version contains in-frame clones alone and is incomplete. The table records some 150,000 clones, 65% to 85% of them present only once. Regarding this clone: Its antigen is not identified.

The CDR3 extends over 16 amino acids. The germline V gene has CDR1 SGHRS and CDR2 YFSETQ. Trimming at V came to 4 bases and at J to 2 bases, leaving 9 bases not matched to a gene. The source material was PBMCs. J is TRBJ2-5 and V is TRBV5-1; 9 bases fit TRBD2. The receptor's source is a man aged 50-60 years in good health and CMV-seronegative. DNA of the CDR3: TGCGCCAGCAGCCTCTATCTAGCGGGGCTACAAGAGACCCAGTACTTC. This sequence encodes CASSLYLAGLQETQYF.